This TCR beta chain was identified in a study of Ad26.COV2.S vaccination and SARS-CoV-2 variants. Clones were read by immunoSEQ multiplex PCR, and TCRdb kept only the in-frame ones, dropping some. The sample yields about 280,000 clones, roughly 86% seen once. The germline V gene has CDR1 KGHSH and CDR2 LQKENI. With 6 bases clipped from V and 0 bases from J, the junction kept 4 bases outside the gene matches. The length of the CDR3 is 17 residues. Regarding treatment: 19 received Ad26.COV2.S at low or high dose, single or two shots; a few received placebo; per-sample allocation not given. At day 63 after the first vaccine or placebo injection, samples were drawn.

The rearrangement links TRBV18 to TRBJ2-4; TRBD2 aligns across 14 bases. The sequence came from a person between 18 and 59 years old who received the Ad26.COV2.S COVID-19 vaccine or a placebo. Sequences were derived from peripheral blood, sampled in a trial of Ad26.COV2.S vaccine versus placebo. The CDR3 nucleotides read TGTGCCAGCTCCTGGGGACTAGCGGGAGTAGCCAAAAACATTCAGTACTTC. Translated: CASSWGLAGVAKNIQYF.